The 4 T cell receptor beta chains below were found in one sample sequenced in a study of cytomegalovirus exposure and HLA in healthy donors. The PCR ran on 60 Vbeta and 13 Jbeta primers. Repertoires were generated with immunoSEQ multiplex PCR, while TCRdb's copy carries only in-frame clones and drops some. The data hold about 100,000 clones, with about 80% observed a single time. What was sequenced was PBMCs. The receptors were sampled from a man aged 55 to 70 in good health and CMV-seropositive.

This rearrangement joins TRBV25-1 to TRBJ1-5; 7 positions match TRBD1. Germline trimming cut 4 bases from V and 4 bases from J; bases unmatched to any gene: 4. The germline gives CDR1 MGHDK, CDR2 SYGVNS. The CDR3 spans 14 residues. CDR3 loop: CASSGSGGNQPQHF. The CDR3 DNA sequence: TGTGCCAGCAGTGGCTCAGGGGGAAATCAGCCCCAGCATTTT.

The chain carries TRBV7-8 and TRBJ2-1; TRBD2 agrees at 13 bases. Germline V CDR1 and CDR2: SGHVS, FQNEAQ. V dropped 5 bases and J dropped 0; count of bases not matched to a gene: 4. The CDR3 sequence is 17 residues long. CDR3: CASSPGLAGDSYNEQFF. The CDR3 region has the DNA TGTGCCAGCAGCCCCGGACTAGCGGGGGACTCCTACAATGAGCAGTTCTTC.

This sequence joins TRBV7-2 and TRBJ2-1; TRBD2 aligns across 7 bases. The CDR3 totals 15 residues. Germline lookup yields CDR1 SGHTA and CDR2 FQGNSA. V gave up 5 bases and J gave up 2 bases; unmatched junction bases: 6. CDR3 in DNA: TGTGCCAGCAGCAGGGAGGGCAGTGCCTACAATGAGCAGTTCTTC. Translation gives CASSREGSAYNEQFF.

The chain couples TRBV27 to TRBJ2-3, with 9 nucleotides matching TRBD2. Per the germline V gene, CDR1 is MNHEY and CDR2 is SMNVEV (reference sequence). The trim removed 0 bases at V and 6 bases at J, leaving 4 bases unmatched. The CDR3 extends over 15 amino acids. DNA of the CDR3: TGTGCCAGCAGTTTATCGCGGGGGGGGCGGGATACGCAGTATTTT. It codes for CASSLSRGGRDTQYF.